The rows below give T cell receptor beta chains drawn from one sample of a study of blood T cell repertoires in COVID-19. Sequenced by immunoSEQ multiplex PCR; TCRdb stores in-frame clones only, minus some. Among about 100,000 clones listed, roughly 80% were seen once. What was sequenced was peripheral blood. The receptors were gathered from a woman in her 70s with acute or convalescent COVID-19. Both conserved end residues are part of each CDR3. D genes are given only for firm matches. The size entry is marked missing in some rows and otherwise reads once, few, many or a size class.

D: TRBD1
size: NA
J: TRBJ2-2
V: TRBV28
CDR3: CATHEPGQAKRTGELFF
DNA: TGTGCCACGCACGAACCGGGACAGGCAAAAAGAACCGGGGAGCTGTTTTTT

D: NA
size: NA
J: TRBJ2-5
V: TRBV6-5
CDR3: CASSSDLAKETQYF
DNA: TGTGCCAGCAGTTCGGACTTGGCGAAAGAGACCCAGTACTTC

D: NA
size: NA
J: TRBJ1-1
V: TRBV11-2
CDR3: CASSNPGGKAFF
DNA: TGTGCCAGCAGCAACCCTGGAGGGAAGGCTTTCTTT

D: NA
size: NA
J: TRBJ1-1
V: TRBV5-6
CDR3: CASTRQDSNTEAFF
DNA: TGTGCCAGCACCCGACAGGACTCGAACACTGAAGCTTTCTTT

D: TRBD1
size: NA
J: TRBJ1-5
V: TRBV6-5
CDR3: CASSRQGAYQPQHF
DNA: TGTGCCAGCAGTCGCCAGGGGGCCTATCAGCCCCAGCATTTT

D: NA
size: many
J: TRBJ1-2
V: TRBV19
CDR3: CASMEGGYGYTF
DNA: TGTGCCAGTATGGAGGGTGGCTATGGCTACACCTTC

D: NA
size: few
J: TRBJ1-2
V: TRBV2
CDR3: CASNPWTVYGYTF
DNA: TGTGCCAGCAACCCTTGGACAGTCTATGGCTACACCTTC

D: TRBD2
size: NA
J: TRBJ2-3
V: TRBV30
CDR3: CAWSGSGGSTDTQYF
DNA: TGTGCCTGGAGTGGTAGCGGGGGGAGCACAGATACGCAGTATTTT

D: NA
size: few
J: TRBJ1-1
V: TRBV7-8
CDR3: CASSFAGHTEAFF
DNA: TGTGCCAGCAGCTTCGCGGGTCACACTGAAGCTTTCTTT

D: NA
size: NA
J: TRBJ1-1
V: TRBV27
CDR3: CASSLTGQLNTEAFF
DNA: TGTGCCAGCAGTTTGACAGGACAATTGAACACTGAAGCTTTCTTT

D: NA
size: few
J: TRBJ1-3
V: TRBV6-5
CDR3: CASSSGLITGNTIYF
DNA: TGTGCCAGCAGTTCAGGACTAATCACTGGAAACACCATATATTTT

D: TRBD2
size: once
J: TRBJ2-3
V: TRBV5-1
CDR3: CASSPGGGADTQYF
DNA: TGCGCCAGCAGCCCGGGAGGGGGGGCAGATACGCAGTATTTT

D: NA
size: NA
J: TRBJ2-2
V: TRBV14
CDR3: CASSQLGQSNTGELFF
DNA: TGTGCCAGCAGCCAACTAGGACAGTCGAACACCGGGGAGCTGTTTTTT

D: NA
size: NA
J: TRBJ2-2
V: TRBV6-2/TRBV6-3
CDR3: CASSYIQGNTGELFF
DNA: TGTGCCAGCAGTTACATACAGGGGAACACCGGGGAGCTGTTTTTT

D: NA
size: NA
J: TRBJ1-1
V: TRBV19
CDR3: CASILIPGHGTEAFF
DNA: TGTGCCAGTATTCTCATCCCGGGACACGGGACTGAAGCTTTCTTT